The clone carrying this T cell receptor (beta chain) has just one count. In the authors' methods: Filtering differed, since immunoSEQ gave only junction sequences and no quality scores. Here immunoSEQ multiplex PCR was the method, and the copy in TCRdb shows in-frame clones only, minus some. The DNA gave D and trimming, while V, J and clone size come from that table. This table holds hundreds of thousands of clones, roughly 96% found once. The data are from a study of shared clonotypes between healthy human individuals. This CDR3 spans 15 amino acids. The J segment lost 0 bases and the V segment lost 6 bases, leaving 8 bases of the junction unmatched. The V gene's germline CDR1 is MNHEY and CDR2 SMNVEV (reference sequence). Naive CD8 cells, CD45RO-negative and positively selected for CCR7, excluded terminally differentiated effector memory CD45RA+ cells.

Material for sequencing was naive CD8+ T cells sorted from blood. This chain links TRBV27 with TRBJ2-7; the match to TRBD1 covers 7 bases. The receptor was isolated from a young woman in good health. CDR3: CASRIDRESSYEQYF. The CDR3 DNA reads as TGTGCCAGCAGGATCGACAGGGAAAGCTCCTACGAGCAGTACTTC.